This entry is about one T cell receptor (beta chain). What it recognizes is unknown. The sample originates from a study of CD8+ T cells in alopecia areata. Turning to the study itself: At a dose of 5 to 10 mg twice daily, oral tofacitinib was given to treated patients. Findings and caveats of the study: Scalp and blood retained many expanded lesional clones during tofacitinib. Scalp samples also yield sequences of resident alphabeta T cells from normal skin.

The treatment here: oral pan-JAK inhibitor, 5-10 mg twice daily. Collection of lesional scalp punch biopsies and peripheral blood was performed in alopecia areata patients. Sequencing templates came from extracted RNA that was reverse transcribed into cDNA. Profiling relied on immunoSEQ multiplex PCR, and the TCRdb table lists in-frame clones only, not all of them. The table records 100,000 to 140,000 clones, roughly 84% of them present only once. The CDR3 has 13 residues. Trimming cost V 4 bases and J 4 bases, with 11 bases left between them. Germline V gives CDR1 SQVTM, CDR2 ANQGSEA. The material was CD8+ T cells sorted from blood, obtained at week 24, from a patient treated with tofacitinib. The origin of this receptor is a human donor with alopecia areata. This chain uses TRBV29-1 with TRBJ2-1; D unclear. In DNA form, the CDR3 reads TGCAGCGTTGGGAAAGGGCCTTACAATGAGCAGTTCTTC. Protein product: CSVGKGPYNEQFF.